This T cell receptor beta chain was found in a study of preoperative IRX-2 immunotherapy in early breast cancer (dated by TCRdb to 2018 to 2020). This sample's treatment or condition label indicates: preoperative locoregional IRX-2 cytokine immunotherapy. The samples were obtained from a phase Ib study that tested preoperative, locoregional IRX-2 cytokine immunotherapy designed to prime immune responses. The donors were early-stage breast cancer patients who were given IRX-2 prior to surgery. Remarks on this clone: Its antigen is unknown. No base quality values were provided; no much bigger clone lies one nucleotide off.

Measured from the cysteine to the phenylalanine, the CDR3 is 14 residues long. The DNA shown is the 42-base CDR3, in frame from base 1. The germline V gene yields MDHEN for CDR1 and SYDVKM for CDR2. V trim: 10 bases; J trim: 1 base; unmatched bases: 9. The library came from the immunoSEQ multiplex PCR assay. TCRdb provides this immuneACCESS table in a form limited to in-frame rearrangements. Some clones are lacking; in checked studies, under half of them reflect an unresolved V gene, and why the rest are absent is not known. The sample table records approximately 98,000 clones; about nine tenths of these occur just once. The top ten constitute approximately 2% of the sample.

The sequence was obtained from a human donor with breast cancer. The input for sequencing was tumor tissue, taken after IRX-2 immunotherapy. Here the chain combines TRBV28 and TRBJ1-1, with 7 central nucleotides matching TRBD1. The CDR3: CATGLRQGNTEAFF. The DNA reads TGTGCCACCGGCCTTCGACAGGGGAACACTGAAGCTTTCTTT.